Listed below are T cell receptor beta chains from one sample, sequenced in a study of blood T cell repertoires in COVID-19. The assay was immunoSEQ multiplex PCR, and TCRdb's table has in-frame clones only and misses some. The sample yields about 350,000 clones, roughly 90% seen once. Source material: peripheral blood. Receptor source: a woman aged 55-70 years with COVID-19, enrolled during active disease. Both conserved end residues are part of each CDR3. The D gene is left open where the match is weak. The listing skips clone size in some rows; elsewhere it reads once, few, many or a size class.

d_call clone_size j_call v_call cdr3_aa cdr3_nt
TRBD1 NA TRBJ1-4 TRBV15 CATSRGRGFGANEKLFF TGTGCCACCAGCAGAGGCAGGGGGTTTGGGGCTAATGAAAAACTGTTTTTT
NA once TRBJ2-5 TRBV11-3 CASSLFSTGLQTQYF TGTGCCAGCAGCTTATTCTCAACAGGGCTTCAGACCCAGTACTTC
TRBD1 NA TRBJ2-7 TRBV28 CASSLDVRAGTGSLYEQYF TGTGCCAGCAGTTTGGATGTTCGGGCCGGGACAGGGAGTTTATACGAGCAGTACTTC
NA NA TRBJ1-6 TRBV6-5 CASSYFQGRHNSPLHF TGTGCCAGCAGTTACTTTCAGGGTCGCCATAATTCACCCCTCCACTTT
NA NA TRBJ1-1 TRBV5-1 CASSFGGGEVNTEAFF TGCGCCAGCAGCTTCGGTGGGGGCGAGGTGAACACTGAAGCTTTCTTT
NA NA TRBJ2-1 TRBV19 CASSANEQFF TGTGCCAGTAGTGCGAATGAGCAGTTCTTC
NA NA TRBJ1-2 TRBV6-5 CASSYGSGGHYGYTF TGTGCCAGCAGTTACGGGTCGGGGGGCCACTATGGCTACACCTTC
NA NA TRBJ1-6 TRBV18 CASSQLDSSYNSPLHF TGTGCCAGCTCACAACTGGACAGCTCCTATAATTCACCCCTCCACTTT
NA NA TRBJ2-7 TRBV13 CASSFISLRYEQYF TGTGCCAGCAGCTTCATTAGCCTCCGCTACGAGCAGTACTTC
TRBD1 NA TRBJ1-1 TRBV7-9 CASSLRTGNEAFF TGTGCCAGCAGCTTAAGGACAGGGAATGAAGCTTTCTTT
NA NA TRBJ1-2 TRBV11-2 CASREGVDGYTF TGTGCCAGCAGAGAGGGTGTAGACGGCTACACCTTC
NA NA TRBJ1-3 TRBV12-2 CASRLWAKSTIYF TGTGCAAGTCGCTTATGGGCAAAGAGCACCATATATTTT
TRBD1 once TRBJ1-6 TRBV28 CASRITGGDSPLHF TGTGCCAGCAGAATCACAGGGGGGGATTCACCCCTCCACTTT
TRBD1 once TRBJ1-5 TRBV7-8 CASSFPPRDSPSNQPQHF TGTGCCAGCAGCTTCCCTCCCCGGGACAGCCCTAGCAATCAGCCCCAGCATTTT
TRBD1 NA TRBJ1-5 TRBV27 CASRGTGKIQPQHF TGTGCCAGCAGGGGGACAGGGAAGATCCAGCCCCAGCATTTT
NA once TRBJ1-5 TRBV18 CASSPMGGPQHF TGTGCCAGCTCACCCATGGGGGGGCCCCAGCATTTT
TRBD1 NA TRBJ1-2 TRBV25-1 CASRSTGGTYGYTF TGTGCCAGCAGATCGACAGGGGGTACCTATGGCTACACCTTC
NA NA TRBJ2-7 TRBV19 CASSRGEGSSYEQYF TGTGCCAGTAGTCGTGGAGAGGGTTCATCCTACGAGCAGTACTTC
NA NA TRBJ1-2 TRBV23-1 CASSRLPGLIYGYTF TGCGCCAGCAGTCGGCTTCCGGGACTCATCTATGGCTACACCTTC
TRBD1 NA TRBJ1-1 TRBV29-1 CSVGQGAAAEAFF TGCAGCGTGGGACAGGGGGCGGCCGCTGAAGCTTTCTTT
NA NA TRBJ1-1 TRBV5-1 CASSNFQGTNTEAFF TGCGCCAGCAGCAACTTCCAGGGGACGAACACTGAAGCTTTCTTT
TRBD2 NA TRBJ2-3 TRBV11-3 CASSIGTTNTQYF TGTGCCAGCAGCATCGGGACTACAAATACGCAGTATTTT
NA NA TRBJ1-5 TRBV6-2/TRBV6-3 CASSYGGQWINQPQHF TGTGCCAGCAGTTACGGAGGACAGTGGATCAATCAGCCCCAGCATTTT
TRBD1 NA TRBJ2-7 TRBV19 CASTDSTTGKDEQYF TGTGCCAGTACCGATTCTACGACAGGGAAGGACGAGCAGTACTTC
NA NA TRBJ1-1 TRBV12-3/TRBV12-4 CASRTGNTEAFF TGTGCCAGCAGGACAGGGAACACTGAAGCTTTCTTT
TRBD1 NA TRBJ1-1 TRBV27 CASSLFSGTGGTTEAFF TGTGCCAGCAGTTTATTTTCCGGGACAGGGGGTACGACTGAAGCTTTCTTT
TRBD1 NA TRBJ1-1 TRBV7-9 CASSPDPRSRGLGTEAFF TGTGCCAGCAGCCCAGACCCTCGGTCCAGGGGGCTCGGGACTGAAGCTTTCTTT
TRBD1 NA TRBJ1-2 TRBV2 CASSDSGTGAGGYTF TGTGCCAGCAGTGACTCCGGGACAGGGGCGGGTGGCTACACCTTC
NA once TRBJ1-6 TRBV27 CASTPGSRKSPLHF TGTGCCAGCACCCCAGGGTCGCGGAAGTCACCCCTCCACTTT
NA NA TRBJ1-2 TRBV18 CASSPLVGAYGYTF TGTGCCAGCTCCCCTCTGGTTGGGGCCTATGGCTACACCTTC
NA NA TRBJ2-1 TRBV7-9 CASSFTTRVQFF TGTGCCAGCAGCTTTACCACTAGGGTTCAGTTCTTC
TRBD1 few TRBJ1-4 TRBV28 CASSLQTGGSEKLFF TGTGCCAGCAGTCTCCAGACAGGGGGCAGTGAAAAACTGTTTTTT
TRBD1 few TRBJ1-2 TRBV9 CASSDGRDRGRNYGYTF TGTGCCAGCAGCGATGGGAGGGACAGGGGTAGAAACTATGGCTACACCTTC
NA NA TRBJ1-2 TRBV11-2 CASSLLGAGFGYTF TGTGCCAGCAGCTTACTAGGGGCAGGGTTTGGCTACACCTTC
TRBD1 NA TRBJ1-2 TRBV29-1 CSAYRGSNYGYTF TGCAGCGCGTACAGGGGGTCGAACTATGGCTACACCTTC
TRBD1 NA TRBJ1-5 TRBV6-6 CASTQTGNQPQHF TGTGCCAGCACTCAGACAGGGAATCAGCCCCAGCATTTT